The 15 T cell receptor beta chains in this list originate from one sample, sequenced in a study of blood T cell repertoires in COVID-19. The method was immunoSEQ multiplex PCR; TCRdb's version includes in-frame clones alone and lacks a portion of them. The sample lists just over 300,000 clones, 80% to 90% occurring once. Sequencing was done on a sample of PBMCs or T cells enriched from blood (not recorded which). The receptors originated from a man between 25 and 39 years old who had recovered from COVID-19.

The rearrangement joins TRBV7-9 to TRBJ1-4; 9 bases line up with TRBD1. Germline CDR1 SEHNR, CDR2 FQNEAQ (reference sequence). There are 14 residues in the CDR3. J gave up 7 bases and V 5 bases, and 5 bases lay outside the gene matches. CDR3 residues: CASSATGGGEKLFF. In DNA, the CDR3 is TGTGCCAGCAGCGCTACAGGGGGCGGTGAAAAACTGTTTTTT.

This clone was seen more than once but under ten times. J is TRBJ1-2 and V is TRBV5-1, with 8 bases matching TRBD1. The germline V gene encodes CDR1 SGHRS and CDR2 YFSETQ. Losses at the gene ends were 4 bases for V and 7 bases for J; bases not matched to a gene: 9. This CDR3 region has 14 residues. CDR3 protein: CASSTGGETRGYTF. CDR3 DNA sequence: TGCGCCAGCAGCACAGGGGGAGAAACACGTGGCTACACCTTC. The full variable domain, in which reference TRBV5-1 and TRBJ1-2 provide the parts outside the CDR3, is KAGVTQTPRYLIKTRGQQVTLSCSPISGHRSVSWYQQTPGQGLQFLFEYFSETQRNKGNFPGRFSGRQFSNSRSEMNVSTLELGDSALYLCASSTGGETRGYTFGSGTRLTVV.

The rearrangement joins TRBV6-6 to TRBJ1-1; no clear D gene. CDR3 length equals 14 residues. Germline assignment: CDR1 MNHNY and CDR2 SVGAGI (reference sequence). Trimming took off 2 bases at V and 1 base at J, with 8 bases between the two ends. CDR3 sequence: CASSYEGTNTEAFF. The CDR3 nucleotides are TGTGCCAGCAGTTACGAGGGAACGAACACTGAAGCTTTCTTT.

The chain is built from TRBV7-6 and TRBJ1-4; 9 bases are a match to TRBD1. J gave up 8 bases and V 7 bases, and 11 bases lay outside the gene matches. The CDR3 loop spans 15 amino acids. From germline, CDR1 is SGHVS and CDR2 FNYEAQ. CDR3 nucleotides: TGTGCCAGCAACAACGCGGGACAGGGTCGCGAAAAACTGTTTTTT. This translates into CASNNAGQGREKLFF.

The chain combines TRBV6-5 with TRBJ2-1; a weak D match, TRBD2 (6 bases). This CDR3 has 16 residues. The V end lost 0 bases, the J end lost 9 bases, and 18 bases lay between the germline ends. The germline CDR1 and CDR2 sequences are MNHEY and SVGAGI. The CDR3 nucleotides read TGTGCCAGCAGTTACTCCCGGAGGGGTGGCAGTCGTGAGCAGTTCTTC. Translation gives CASSYSRRGGSREQFF.

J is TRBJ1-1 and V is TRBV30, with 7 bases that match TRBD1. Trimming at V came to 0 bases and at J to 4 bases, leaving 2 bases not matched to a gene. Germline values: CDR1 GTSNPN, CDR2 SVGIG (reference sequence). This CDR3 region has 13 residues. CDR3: CAWSVNRGTEAFF. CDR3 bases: TGTGCCTGGAGTGTAAACAGGGGCACTGAAGCTTTCTTT.

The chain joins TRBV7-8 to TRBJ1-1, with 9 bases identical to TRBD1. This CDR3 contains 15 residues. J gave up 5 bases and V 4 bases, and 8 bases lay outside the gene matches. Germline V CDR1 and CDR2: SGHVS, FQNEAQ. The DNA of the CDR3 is TGTGCCAGCAGCTACTCAGACAGGGGGAATACTGAAGCTTTCTTT. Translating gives CASSYSDRGNTEAFF. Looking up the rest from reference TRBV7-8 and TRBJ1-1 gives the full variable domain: GAGVSQSPRYKVAKRGQDVALRCDPISGHVSLFWYQQALGQGPEFLTYFQNEAQLDKSGLPSDRFFAERPEGSVSTLKIQRTQQEDSAVYLCASSYSDRGNTEAFFGQGTRLTVV.

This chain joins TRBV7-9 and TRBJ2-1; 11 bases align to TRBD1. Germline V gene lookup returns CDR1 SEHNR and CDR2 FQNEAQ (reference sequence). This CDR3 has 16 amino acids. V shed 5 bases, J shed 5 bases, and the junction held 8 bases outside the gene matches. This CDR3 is CASSGFRDRGNNEQFF. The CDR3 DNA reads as TGTGCCAGCAGCGGTTTCCGGGACAGGGGGAACAATGAGCAGTTCTTC.

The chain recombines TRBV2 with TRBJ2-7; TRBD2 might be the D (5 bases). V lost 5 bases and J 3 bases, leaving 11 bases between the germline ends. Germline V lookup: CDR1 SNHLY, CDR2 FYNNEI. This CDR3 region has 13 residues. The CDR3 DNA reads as TGTGCCAGCAGTCCTACTAGTTACTACGAGCAGTACTTC. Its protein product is CASSPTSYYEQYF.

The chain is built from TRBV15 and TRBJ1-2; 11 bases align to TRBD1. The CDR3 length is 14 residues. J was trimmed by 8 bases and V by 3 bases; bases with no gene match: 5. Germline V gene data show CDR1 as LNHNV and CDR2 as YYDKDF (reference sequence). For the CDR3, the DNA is TGTGCCACCAGCAGTTGGACAGGGGGCTTGGGCTACACCTTC. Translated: CATSSWTGGLGYTF.

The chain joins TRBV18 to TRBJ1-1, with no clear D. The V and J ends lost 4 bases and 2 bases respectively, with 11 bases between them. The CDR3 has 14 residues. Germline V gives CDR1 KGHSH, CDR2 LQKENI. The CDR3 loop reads CASSLSGPNTEAFF. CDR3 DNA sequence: TGTGCCAGCTCACTCTCAGGTCCTAACACTGAAGCTTTCTTT.

The CDR3 spells CASSLNRGATNEKLFF. In DNA, the CDR3 is TGCGCCAGCAGCTTGAATCGGGGTGCAACTAATGAAAAACTGTTTTTT. The chain is built from TRBV5-1 and TRBJ1-4; D is ambiguous. This CDR3 spans 16 amino acids. V lost 1 base, J lost 0 bases, and 10 bases lay in between. The germline V gene encodes CDR1 SGHRS and CDR2 YFSETQ.

The CDR3 bases are TGTGCCAGCAGTTGGCGGGGGGCGGGCACAGATACGCAGTATTTT. Translated, it gives CASSWRGAGTDTQYF. The gene calls are TRBV28 and TRBJ2-3, with 8 positions matching TRBD2. Germline assignment: CDR1 MDHEN and CDR2 SYDVKM. The V and J ends lost 4 bases and 1 base, in that order; junction bases with no gene match: 4. This CDR3 is 15 amino acids long. The complete variable domain, with remaining parts taken from reference TRBV28 and TRBJ2-3, reads DVKVTQSSRYLVKRTGEKVFLECVQDMDHENMFWYRQDPGLGLRLIYFSYDVKMKEKGDIPEGYSVSREKKERFSLILESASTNQTSMYLCASSWRGAGTDTQYFGPGTRLTVL.

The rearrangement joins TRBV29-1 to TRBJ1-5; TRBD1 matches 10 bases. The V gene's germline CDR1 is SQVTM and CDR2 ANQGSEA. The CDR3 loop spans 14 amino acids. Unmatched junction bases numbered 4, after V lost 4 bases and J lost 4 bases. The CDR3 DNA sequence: TGCAGCGTTGCCGGGACAGGGGTTAATCAGCCCCAGCATTTT. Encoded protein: CSVAGTGVNQPQHF. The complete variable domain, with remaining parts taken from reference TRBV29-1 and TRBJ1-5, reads SAVISQKPSRDICQRGTSLTIQCQVDSQVTMMFWYRQQPGQSLTLIATANQGSEATYESGFVIDKFPISRPNLTFSTLTVSNMSPEDSSIYLCSVAGTGVNQPQHFGDGTRLSIL.

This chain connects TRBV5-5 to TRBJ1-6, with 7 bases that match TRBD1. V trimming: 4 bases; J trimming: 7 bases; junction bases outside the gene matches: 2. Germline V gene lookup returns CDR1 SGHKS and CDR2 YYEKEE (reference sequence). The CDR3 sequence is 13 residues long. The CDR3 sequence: CASSGTDNSPLHF. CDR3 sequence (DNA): TGTGCCAGCAGCGGGACAGACAATTCACCCCTCCACTTT.